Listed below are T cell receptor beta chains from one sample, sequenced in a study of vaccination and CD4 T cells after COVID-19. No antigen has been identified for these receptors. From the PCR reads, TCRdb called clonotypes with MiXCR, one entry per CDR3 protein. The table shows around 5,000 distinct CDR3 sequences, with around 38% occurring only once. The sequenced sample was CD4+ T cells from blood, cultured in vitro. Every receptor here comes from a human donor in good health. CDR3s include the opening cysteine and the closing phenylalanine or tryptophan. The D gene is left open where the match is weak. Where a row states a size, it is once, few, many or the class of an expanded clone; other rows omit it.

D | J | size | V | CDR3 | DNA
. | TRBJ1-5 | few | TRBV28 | CASSLRSNQPQHF | TGTGCCAGCAGTTTACGAAGCAATCAGCCCCAGCATTTT
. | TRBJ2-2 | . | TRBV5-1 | CASSPLGLSRPNTGELFF | TGCGCCAGCAGTCCCCTCGGGCTATCTCGGCCGAACACCGGGGAGCTGTTTTTT
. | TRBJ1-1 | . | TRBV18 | CASSQDTEAFF | TGTGCCAGCTCACAGGACACTGAAGCTTTCTTT
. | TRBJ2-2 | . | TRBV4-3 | CASSQEGYSNTGELFF | TGCGCCAGCAGCCAAGAAGGGTATTCTAACACCGGGGAGCTGTTTTTT
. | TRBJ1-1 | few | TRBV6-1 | CASSVSGVNTEAFF | TGTGCCAGCAGTGTCTCAGGGGTGAACACTGAAGCTTTCTTT
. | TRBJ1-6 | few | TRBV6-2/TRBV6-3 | CASSYSPPSPLHF | TGTGCCAGCAGTTACTCGCCTCCTTCACCCCTCCACTTT
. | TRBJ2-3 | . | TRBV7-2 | CASSLAPELHTQYF | TGTGCCAGCAGCTTAGCGCCGGAACTACATACGCAGTATTTT
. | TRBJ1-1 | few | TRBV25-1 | CASSGTVEAFF | TGTGCCAGCAGTGGGACCGTAGAAGCTTTCTTT
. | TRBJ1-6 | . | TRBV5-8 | CASSLRVPNSPLHF | TGTGCCAGCAGCTTACGCGTCCCGAATTCACCCCTCCACTTT
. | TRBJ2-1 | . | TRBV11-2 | CASSLALINEQFF | TGTGCCAGCAGCTTGGCATTGATCAATGAGCAGTTCTTC
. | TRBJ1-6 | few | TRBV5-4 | CASSLTGRYSPLHF | TGTGCCAGCAGCTTGACAGGGCGATATTCACCCCTCCACTTT
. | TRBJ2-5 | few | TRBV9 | CASSRAAQETQYF | TGTGCCAGCAGCCGGGCAGCCCAAGAGACCCAGTACTTC
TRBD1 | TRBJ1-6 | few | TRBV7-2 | CASSLRGTGLNSPLHF | TGTGCCAGCAGCTTAAGGGGGACAGGGCTAAATTCACCCCTCCACTTT
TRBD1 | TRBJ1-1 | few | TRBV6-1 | CASSARQGGTEAFF | TGTGCCAGCAGTGCCCGACAGGGGGGCACTGAAGCTTTCTTT
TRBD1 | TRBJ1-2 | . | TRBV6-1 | CASSPLTGNYGYTF | TGTGCCAGCAGTCCCTTGACAGGGAACTATGGCTACACCTTC
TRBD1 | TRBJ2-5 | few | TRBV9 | CASSPGTGGREETQYF | TGTGCCAGCAGCCCAGGGACAGGAGGTAGAGAAGAGACCCAGTACTTC
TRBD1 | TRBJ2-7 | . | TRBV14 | CASSQRTGHGEQYF | TGTGCCAGCAGCCAGAGGACAGGGCATGGAGAGCAGTACTTC
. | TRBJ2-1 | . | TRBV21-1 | CASSKAYDREQFF | TGTGCCAGCAGCAAAGCGTACGACAGGGAGCAGTTCTTC
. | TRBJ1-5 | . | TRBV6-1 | CASSEAPGTNQPQHF | TGTGCCAGCAGTGAAGCGCCCGGGACTAATCAGCCCCAGCATTTT
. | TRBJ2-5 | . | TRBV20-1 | CSVRGLGAGRETQYF | TGCAGTGTACGCGGGTTGGGGGCAGGGCGAGAGACCCAGTACTTC
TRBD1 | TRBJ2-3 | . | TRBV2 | CASSSQGFLTDTQYF | TGTGCCAGCAGTTCACAGGGGTTTTTGACAGATACGCAGTATTTT
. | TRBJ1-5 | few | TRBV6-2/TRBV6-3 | CASSYSGVIYQPQHF | TGTGCCAGCAGTTACTCCGGGGTCATCTATCAGCCCCAGCATTTT
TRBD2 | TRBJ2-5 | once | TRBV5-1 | CASSLWSGGAGMKTQYF | TGCGCCAGCAGCTTGTGGTCCGGGGGGGCCGGTATGAAGACCCAGTACTTC
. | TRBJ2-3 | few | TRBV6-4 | CASSDRGPAHTDTQYF | TGTGCCAGCAGTGACAGGGGCCCCGCTCATACAGATACGCAGTATTTT
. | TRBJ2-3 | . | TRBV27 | CASSYRGRTDTQYF | TGTGCCAGCAGTTATCGGGGACGCACAGATACGCAGTATTTT
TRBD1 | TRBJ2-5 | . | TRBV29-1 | CSAPGTAQETQYF | TGCAGCGCCCCCGGGACAGCTCAAGAGACCCAGTACTTC
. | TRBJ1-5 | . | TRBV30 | CAWSVGENQPQHF | TGTGCCTGGAGTGTGGGGGAAAATCAGCCCCAGCATTTT
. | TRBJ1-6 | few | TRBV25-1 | CASLSGGLNSPLHF | TGTGCCAGCCTATCCGGGGGGCTGAATTCACCCCTCCACTTT
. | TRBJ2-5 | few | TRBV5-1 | CASSLSGSQETQYF | TGCGCCAGCAGCTTATCGGGATCCCAAGAGACCCAGTACTTC
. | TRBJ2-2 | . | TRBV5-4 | CASSLGPANTGELFF | TGTGCCAGCAGCTTGGGGCCAGCTAACACCGGGGAGCTGTTTTTT
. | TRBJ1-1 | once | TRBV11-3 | CASSKQGLNTEAFF | TGTGCCAGCAGCAAACAGGGACTGAACACTGAAGCTTTCTTT
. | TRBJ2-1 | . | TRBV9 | CASSPGGGSYNEQFF | TGTGCCAGCAGCCCCGGTGGTGGTTCCTACAATGAGCAGTTCTTC
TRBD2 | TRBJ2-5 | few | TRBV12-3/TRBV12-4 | CASSFGASGYF | TGTGCCAGCAGTTTTGGGGCTAGCGGGTACTTC
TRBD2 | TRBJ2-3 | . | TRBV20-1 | CSAGGGGSTDTQYF | TGCAGTGCCGGGGGGGGCGGGAGCACAGATACGCAGTATTTT
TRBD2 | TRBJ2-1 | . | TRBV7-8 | CASSLSTLAGGPSSYNEQFF | TGTGCCAGCAGCCTATCAACTTTAGCGGGGGGGCCGAGCTCCTACAATGAGCAGTTCTTC
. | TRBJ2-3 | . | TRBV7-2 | CASSNPGARGTDTQYF | TGTGCCAGCAGCAACCCCGGGGCGAGAGGCACAGATACGCAGTATTTT
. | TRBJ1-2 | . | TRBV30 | CAWTVGQTLSGGYTF | TGTGCCTGGACCGTTGGTCAGACTCTATCGGGAGGCTACACCTTC
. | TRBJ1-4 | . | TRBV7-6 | CASSLIRSTNEKLFF | TGTGCCAGCAGCTTAATCCGGTCAACTAATGAAAAACTGTTTTTT
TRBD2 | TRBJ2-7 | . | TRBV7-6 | CASSSIAGAAYEQYF | TGTGCCAGCAGCTCTATAGCGGGGGCCGCCTACGAGCAGTACTTC
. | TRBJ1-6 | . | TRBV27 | CASGVTGPRNSPLHF | TGTGCCAGCGGTGTGACAGGCCCTCGGAATTCACCCCTCCACTTT
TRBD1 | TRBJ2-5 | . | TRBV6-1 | CASSLYGAGGSQETQYF | TGTGCCAGCAGCCTATATGGTGCAGGGGGCAGCCAAGAGACCCAGTACTTC
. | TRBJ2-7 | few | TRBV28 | CASSFFSSGGAGYSYEQYF | TGTGCCAGCAGTTTCTTCTCAAGTGGGGGTGCAGGGTACTCCTACGAGCAGTACTTC
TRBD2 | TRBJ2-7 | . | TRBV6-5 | CASSSALAGYEQYF | TGTGCCAGCAGTTCCGCGCTAGCGGGATACGAGCAGTACTTC
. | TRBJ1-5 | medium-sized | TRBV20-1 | CSASPRGSSNQPQHF | TGCAGTGCTTCGCCCCGGGGATCAAGCAATCAGCCCCAGCATTTT
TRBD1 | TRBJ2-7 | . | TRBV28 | CAAGTAYEQYF | TGTGCCGCCGGGACAGCCTACGAGCAGTACTTC
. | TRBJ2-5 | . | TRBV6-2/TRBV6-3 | CASSYGRGYQETQYF | TGTGCCAGCAGTTATGGAAGGGGATACCAAGAGACCCAGTACTTC
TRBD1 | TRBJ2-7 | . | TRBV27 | CASRPGQITYEQYF | TGTGCCAGCCGCCCGGGACAGATTACCTACGAGCAGTACTTC
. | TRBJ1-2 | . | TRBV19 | CASTTLGGAGGYTF | TGTGCCAGTACAACACTCGGGGGCGCGGGAGGCTACACCTTC
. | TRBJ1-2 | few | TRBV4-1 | CASLSPSGYGYTF | TGCGCCAGCCTCTCCCCCTCTGGCTATGGCTACACCTTC